These 9 T cell receptor beta chains came from one sample sequenced in a study of blood T cell repertoires in COVID-19. Sequencing was performed with immunoSEQ multiplex PCR; in TCRdb, only in-frame clones are kept and a portion is missing. Among around 250,000 clones listed, 90% were seen once. The sample taken for sequencing was PBMCs or T cells enriched from blood (not recorded which). The receptor source for this set is a man between 45 and 60 years old who had been exposed to COVID-19.

The gene calls are TRBV10-3 and TRBJ1-2, with a possible D match to TRBD1 (5 bases). V was pared by 0 bases and J by 8 bases, with 16 bases between. The V gene's germline CDR1 is ENHRY and CDR2 SYGVKD. The CDR3 runs 15 residues. The CDR3 DNA is TGTGCCATCAGTGAGTCGGGGATTAGGGGTTCCGGCTACACCTTC. It yields the protein CAISESGIRGSGYTF.

The V call is TRBV5-1, the J call TRBJ2-1, with D unclear. V was clipped by 2 bases and J by 0 bases, with 9 bases between them. In germline, CDR1 is SGHRS, CDR2 YFSETQ. The CDR3 has 15 residues. The CDR3, as DNA: TGCGCCAGCAGCTTAACCTCTAGCTCCTACAATGAGCAGTTCTTC. This translates into CASSLTSSSYNEQFF.

The V call is TRBV28, the J call TRBJ1-2; perhaps TRBD1 as D (6 bases). Germline V gene sequence: CDR1 MDHEN, CDR2 SYDVKM. V was clipped by 5 bases and J by 7 bases, with 14 bases between them. The CDR3 contains 13 residues. The CDR3 nucleotides read TGTGCCAGCAGTATCAACAGGGTCCGTGGCTACACCTTC. This codes for CASSINRVRGYTF.

The chain couples TRBV6-5 to TRBJ2-7; D might be TRBD1 (5 bases). Germline loops: CDR1 MNHEY, CDR2 SVGAGI. The V end lost 6 bases, the J end lost 3 bases, and 9 bases lay between the germline ends. The CDR3 sequence is 12 residues long. The CDR3 sequence: CASRAGNYEQYF. In DNA, the CDR3 is TGTGCCAGCAGGGCAGGGAACTACGAGCAGTACTTC.

This clone was picked up one time. The chain couples TRBV19 to TRBJ2-7, with a tentative D call TRBD2 (6 bases). The V and J ends lost 5 bases and 4 bases respectively, with 12 bases between them. Germline CDR1 reads LNHDA; CDR2 reads SQIVND (reference sequence). The CDR3 length is 13 residues. The CDR3 DNA sequence: TGTGCCAGTAGTCCTGGGACTTTTTACGAGCAGTACTTC. Translation: CASSPGTFYEQYF.

The chain is built from TRBV19 and TRBJ1-5; 8 bases align to TRBD1. With 7 bases clipped from V and 2 bases from J, the junction kept 7 bases outside the gene matches. This CDR3 region has 15 residues. From germline, CDR1 is LNHDA and CDR2 SQIVND (reference sequence). The CDR3 reads CASTPLTGGNQPQHF. The CDR3 DNA reads as TGTGCCAGTACCCCTCTGACAGGGGGCAATCAGCCCCAGCATTTT.

In this sample, this clone turned up once. The CDR3, as DNA: TGTGCCAGCTCAAGACATATTAATGAAAAACTGTTTTTT. Translated: CASSRHINEKLFF. The V call is TRBV18, the J call TRBJ1-4; D call uncertain. V lost 5 bases and J 4 bases, leaving 8 bases between the germline ends. The CDR3 runs 13 residues. In germline, CDR1 is KGHSH, CDR2 LQKENI.

The chain uses TRBV29-1 and TRBJ2-1; 9 bases agree with TRBD2. Germline trimming cut 6 bases from V and 8 bases from J; bases unmatched to any gene: 2. This CDR3 is 11 amino acids long. The germline gives CDR1 SQVTM, CDR2 ANQGSEA. The CDR3 DNA sequence: TGCAGCGTGGGACTAGCCGATGAGCAGTTCTTC. Translating gives CSVGLADEQFF.

This clone was recorded a few times. V usage is TRBV6-5 and J usage is TRBJ1-2; 10 bases line up with TRBD1. The CDR3 is 15 amino acids. The trim removed 6 bases at V and 7 bases at J, leaving 11 bases unmatched. Germline-derived CDR1 and CDR2 are MNHEY and SVGAGI. CDR3 sequence: CASRGPGTGASGYTF. In DNA, the CDR3 is TGTGCCAGCAGGGGACCCGGGACAGGGGCGAGTGGCTACACCTTC.